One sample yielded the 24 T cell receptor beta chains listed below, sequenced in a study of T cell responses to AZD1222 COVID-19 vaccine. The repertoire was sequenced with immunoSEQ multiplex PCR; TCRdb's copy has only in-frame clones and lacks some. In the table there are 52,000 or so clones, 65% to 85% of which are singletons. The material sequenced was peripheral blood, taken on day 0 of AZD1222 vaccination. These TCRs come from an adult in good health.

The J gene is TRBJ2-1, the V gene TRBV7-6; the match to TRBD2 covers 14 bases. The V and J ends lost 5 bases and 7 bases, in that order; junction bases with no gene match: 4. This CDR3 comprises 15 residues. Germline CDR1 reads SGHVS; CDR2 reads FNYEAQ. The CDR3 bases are TGTGCCAGCAGCCCGACTAGCGGGAGGGGGAATGAGCAGTTCTTC. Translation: CASSPTSGRGNEQFF.

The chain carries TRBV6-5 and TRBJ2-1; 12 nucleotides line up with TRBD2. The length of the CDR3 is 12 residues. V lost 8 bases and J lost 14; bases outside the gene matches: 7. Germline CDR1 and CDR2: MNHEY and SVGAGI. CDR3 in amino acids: CASQTTSGRKFF. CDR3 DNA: TGTGCCAGCCAAACAACTAGCGGGAGGAAGTTCTTC.

CDR3 bases: TGTGCCAGCAGCAGCACGGACGGCCGCACTGAAGCTTTCTTT. The encoded protein is CASSSTDGRTEAFF. V and J are TRBV9 and TRBJ1-1; D is unresolved. Germline V CDR1 and CDR2: SGDLS, YYNGEE. V lost 4 bases, J lost 4 bases, and 14 bases lay in between. The CDR3 runs to 14 residues.

DNA for the CDR3: TGTGCCAGCAGCGGGCGCAGAGGAGAGACCCAGTACTTC. Translation: CASSGRRGETQYF. The chain carries TRBV6-5 and TRBJ2-5; no clear D gene. Germline-derived CDR1 and CDR2 are MNHEY and SVGAGI. There are 13 residues in the CDR3. The V gene lost 6 bases and the J gene lost 4 bases, with 12 bases spanning the gap.

CDR3 region: CASSVIGADTQYF. The CDR3 DNA reads as TGTGCCAGCAGCGTAATTGGTGCAGATACGCAGTATTTT. The chain has TRBV9 and TRBJ2-3; D not certain. Germline V lookup: CDR1 SGDLS, CDR2 YYNGEE. This CDR3 spans 13 amino acids. Between the trimmed V and J ends, which lost 1 base and 4 bases, there was a span of 7 bases.

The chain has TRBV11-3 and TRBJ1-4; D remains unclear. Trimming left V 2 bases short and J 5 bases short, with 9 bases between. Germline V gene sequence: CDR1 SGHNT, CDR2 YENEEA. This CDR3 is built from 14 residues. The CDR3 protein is CASSLSRSNEKLFF. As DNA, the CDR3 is TGTGCCAGCAGCTTAAGCAGAAGCAATGAAAAACTGTTTTTT.

CDR3 nucleotide sequence: TGCGCCAGCAGCTTGGAGGCTAGCGGGAGTTTCGACGAGCAGTACTTC. The encoded protein is CASSLEASGSFDEQYF. The V gene is TRBV5-1, the J gene TRBJ2-7; 10 positions match TRBD2. In germline, CDR1 is SGHRS, CDR2 YFSETQ. The CDR3 loop spans 16 amino acids. V was clipped by 0 bases and J by 5 bases; unmatched bases: 8. Filled out from reference TRBV5-1 and TRBJ2-7, the complete variable domain reads KAGVTQTPRYLIKTRGQQVTLSCSPISGHRSVSWYQQTPGQGLQFLFEYFSETQRNKGNFPGRFSGRQFSNSRSEMNVSTLELGDSALYLCASSLEASGSFDEQYFGPGTRLTVT.

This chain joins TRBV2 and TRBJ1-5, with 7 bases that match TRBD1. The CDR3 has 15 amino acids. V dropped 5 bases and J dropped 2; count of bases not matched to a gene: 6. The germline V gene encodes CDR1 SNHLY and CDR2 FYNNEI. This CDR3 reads CASSLIGTGNQPQHF. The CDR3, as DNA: TGTGCCAGCAGTTTAATCGGGACAGGCAATCAGCCCCAGCATTTT.

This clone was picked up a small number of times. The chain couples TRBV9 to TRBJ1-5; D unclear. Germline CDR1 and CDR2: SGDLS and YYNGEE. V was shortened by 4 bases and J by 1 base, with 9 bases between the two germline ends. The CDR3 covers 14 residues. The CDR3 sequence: CASSLDGSNQPQHF. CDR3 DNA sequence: TGTGCCAGCAGCTTAGACGGGAGCAATCAGCCCCAGCATTTT.

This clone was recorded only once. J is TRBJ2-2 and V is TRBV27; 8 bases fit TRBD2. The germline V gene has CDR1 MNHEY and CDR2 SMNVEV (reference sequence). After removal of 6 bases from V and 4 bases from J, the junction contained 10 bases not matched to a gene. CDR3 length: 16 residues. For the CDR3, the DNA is TGTGCCAGCAGACCTTCGCGGGAGGCAATCACCGGGGAGCTGTTTTTT. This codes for CASRPSREAITGELFF.

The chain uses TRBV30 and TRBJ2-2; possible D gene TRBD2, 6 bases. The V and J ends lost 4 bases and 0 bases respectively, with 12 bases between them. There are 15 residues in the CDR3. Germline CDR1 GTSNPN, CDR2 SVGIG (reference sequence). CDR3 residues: CAWKIGGTNTGELFF. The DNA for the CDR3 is TGTGCCTGGAAGATAGGAGGGACGAACACCGGGGAGCTGTTTTTT.

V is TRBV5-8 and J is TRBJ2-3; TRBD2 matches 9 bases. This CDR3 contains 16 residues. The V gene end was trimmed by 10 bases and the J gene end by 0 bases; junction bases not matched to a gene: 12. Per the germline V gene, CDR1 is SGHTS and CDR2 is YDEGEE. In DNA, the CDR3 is TGTGCCGGGACTGGCGGGAGGGAAACTAGCACAGATACGCAGTATTTT. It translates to CAGTGGRETSTDTQYF.

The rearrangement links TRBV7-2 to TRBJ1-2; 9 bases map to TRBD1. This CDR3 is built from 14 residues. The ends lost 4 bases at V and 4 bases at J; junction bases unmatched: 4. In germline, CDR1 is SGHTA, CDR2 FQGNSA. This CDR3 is CASSSMDRGYGYTF. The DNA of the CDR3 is TGTGCCAGCAGCTCTATGGACAGGGGCTATGGCTACACCTTC.

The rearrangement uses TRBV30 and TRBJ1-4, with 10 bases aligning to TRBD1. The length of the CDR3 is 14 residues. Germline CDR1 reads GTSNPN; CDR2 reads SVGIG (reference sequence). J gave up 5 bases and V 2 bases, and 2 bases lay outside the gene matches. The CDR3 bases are TGTGCCTGGAGTCGGACAGGGGGGAATGAAAAACTGTTTTTT. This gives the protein CAWSRTGGNEKLFF.

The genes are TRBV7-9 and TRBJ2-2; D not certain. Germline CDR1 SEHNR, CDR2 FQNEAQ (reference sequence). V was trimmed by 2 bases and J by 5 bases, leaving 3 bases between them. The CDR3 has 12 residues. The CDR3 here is CASSLTTGELFF. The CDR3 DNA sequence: TGTGCCAGCAGCTTAACTACCGGGGAGCTGTTTTTT.

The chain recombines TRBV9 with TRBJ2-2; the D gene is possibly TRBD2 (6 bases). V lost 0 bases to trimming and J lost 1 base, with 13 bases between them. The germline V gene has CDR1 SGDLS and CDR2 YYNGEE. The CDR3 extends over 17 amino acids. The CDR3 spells CASSVGFVGGNTGELFF. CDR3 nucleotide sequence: TGTGCCAGCAGCGTAGGTTTCGTGGGAGGGAACACCGGGGAGCTGTTTTTT.

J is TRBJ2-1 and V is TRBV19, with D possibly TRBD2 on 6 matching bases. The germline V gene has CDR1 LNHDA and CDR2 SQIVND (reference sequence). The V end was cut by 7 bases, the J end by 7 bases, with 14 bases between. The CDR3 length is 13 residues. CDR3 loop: CASMGLLANEQFF. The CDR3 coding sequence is TGTGCCAGTATGGGACTTCTAGCAAATGAGCAGTTCTTC.

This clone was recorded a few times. This chain's CDR3 is CASSPPGAKANNEQFF. Written as DNA, the CDR3 is TGTGCCAGCAGCCCACCAGGCGCGAAAGCGAACAATGAGCAGTTCTTC. The chain uses TRBV13 and TRBJ2-1; no clear D. This CDR3 contains 16 residues. CDR1 and CDR2 from the germline V gene are PRHDT and FYEKMQ (reference sequence). V was shortened by 5 bases and J by 5 bases, with 19 bases between the two germline ends.

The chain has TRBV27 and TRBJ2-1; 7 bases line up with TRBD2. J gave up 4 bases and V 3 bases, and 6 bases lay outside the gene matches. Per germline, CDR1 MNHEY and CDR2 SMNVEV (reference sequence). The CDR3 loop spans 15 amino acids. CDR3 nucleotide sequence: TGTGCCAGCAGTTTTATGGCGGGAGATTACAATGAGCAGTTCTTC. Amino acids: CASSFMAGDYNEQFF.

The CDR3 is CASTSTATEKLFF. In nucleotides, the CDR3 is TGTGCCAGCACGTCTACGGCAACCGAAAAACTGTTTTTT. V usage is TRBV6-5 and J usage is TRBJ1-4; D is unclear. Germline V CDR1 and CDR2: MNHEY, SVGAGI. The CDR3 covers 13 residues. The V and J ends lost 7 bases and 8 bases respectively, with 14 bases between them.

CDR3 loop: CASSYGSDTEAFF. For the CDR3, the DNA is TGTGCCAGCAGTTACGGATCAGACACTGAAGCTTTCTTT. V and J are TRBV6-2 or TRBV6-3 and TRBJ1-1; D unclear. V shed 2 bases and J shed 3 bases, with 7 bases lying between them. Germline V gene data show CDR1 as MNHEY and CDR2 as SVGEGT. The CDR3 runs to 13 residues.

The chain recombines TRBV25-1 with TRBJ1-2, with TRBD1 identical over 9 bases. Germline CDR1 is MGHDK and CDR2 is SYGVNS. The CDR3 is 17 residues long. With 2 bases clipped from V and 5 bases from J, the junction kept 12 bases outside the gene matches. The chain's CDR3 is CASSENSDRGIRYGYTF. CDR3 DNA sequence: TGTGCCAGCAGTGAAAACTCTGACAGGGGGATTAGGTATGGCTACACCTTC.

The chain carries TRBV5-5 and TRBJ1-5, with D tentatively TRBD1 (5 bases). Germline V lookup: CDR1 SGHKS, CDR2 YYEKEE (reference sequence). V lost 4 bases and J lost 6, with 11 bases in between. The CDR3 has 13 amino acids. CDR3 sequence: CASSPAGVQPQHF. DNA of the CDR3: TGTGCCAGCAGCCCGGCGGGGGTTCAGCCCCAGCATTTT.

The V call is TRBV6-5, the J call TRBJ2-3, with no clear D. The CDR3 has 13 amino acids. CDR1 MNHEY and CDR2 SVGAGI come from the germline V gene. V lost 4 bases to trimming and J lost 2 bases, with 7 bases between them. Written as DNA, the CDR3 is TGTGCCAGCAGTTCCCTCGACACAGATACGCAGTATTTT. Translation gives CASSSLDTDTQYF.